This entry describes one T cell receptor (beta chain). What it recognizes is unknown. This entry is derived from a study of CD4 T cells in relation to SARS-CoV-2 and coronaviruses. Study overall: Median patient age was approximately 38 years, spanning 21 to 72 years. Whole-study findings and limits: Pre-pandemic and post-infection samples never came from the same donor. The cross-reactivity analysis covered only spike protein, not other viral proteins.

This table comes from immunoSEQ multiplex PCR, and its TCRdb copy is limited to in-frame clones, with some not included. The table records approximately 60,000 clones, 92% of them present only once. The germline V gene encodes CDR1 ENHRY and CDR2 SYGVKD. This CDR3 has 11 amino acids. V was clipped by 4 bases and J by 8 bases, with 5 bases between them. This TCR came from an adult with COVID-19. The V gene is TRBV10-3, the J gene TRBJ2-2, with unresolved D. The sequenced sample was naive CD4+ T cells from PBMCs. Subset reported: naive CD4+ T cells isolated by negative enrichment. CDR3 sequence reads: CAISGSGELFF. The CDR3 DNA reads TGTGCCATCAGTGGAAGTGGGGAGCTGTTTTTT.